This TCR beta chain was sequenced during a study of blood T cells in healthy people across ages (dated by TCRdb to the mid-2010s). For context, the study as a whole: In model experiments, template switching captured about one uniquely barcoded TCR beta cDNA molecule for every two T cells. To track age-related changes in TCR beta repertoire diversity, the study relied on deep sequencing normalized with unique cDNA molecular identifiers. Four age groups were formed from the donors: young (average approximately 15 years), middle-aged (approximately 40), aged (approximately 60) and long-lived (82). To avoid experimental bias, donors of different ages were distributed randomly across sequencing lanes. For two donors (one aged 18 to 30 and one aged 80 or older), the study analyzed two additional independent replicas of 1 million unique cDNA reads from the same blood draw. The study at large found these results: Estimates of total diversity based on one million sequenced T cells were regarded as lower bounds and as underestimates. Observed TCR beta diversity per million T cells fell roughly linearly with age, and a significant reduction was already apparent by age approximately 40. The long-lived group showed more naive CD4+ T cells, fewer expanded clones and increased TCR diversity than the aged group, suggesting age selection. There was a strong correlation between observed TCR beta diversity and the percentage of naive T cells measured by flow cytometry. Because donor CMV infection status was unknown, age-related changes in expanded clonotypes were potentially confounded. Since profiling was done on bulk unsorted PBMCs, naive and antigen-experienced compartments could not be conclusively compared.

This clonotype is a singleton in its sample. Its antigen remains undetermined. No much larger clone is present one base from it, and per-base qualities are unavailable. The library was built by means of 5' RACE. The sequencer was an Illumina HiSeq 2500. A second PCR of 7 to 11 cycles was performed with a sample-barcoded 5' primer and a J-beta primer mix. Each TCR beta cDNA molecule received a unique molecular identifier from a template-switch 5' adaptor carrying 12 random nucleotides. Each sample yielded at least 3 million CDR3-containing paired-end reads. All of the RNA was converted into first-strand cDNA using the Mint cDNA synthesis kit, with a TRBC-specific oligonucleotide serving as the primer. Following uracil-DNA glycosylase treatment, all cDNA underwent a first 18-cycle PCR with the universal primers M1SS and BC2_uni_R. In the paper's pipeline: For normalization, 1 million high-quality reads were randomly selected from each sample, with every read carrying a distinct molecular identifier. Instead of being binned into consensus sequences, reads that shared molecular identifiers were thrown out. MiTCR, run with a Q25 quality threshold and the strictest error-elimination algorithm, handled CDR3 identification, clonotype clustering and error correction. A nonparametric unseen species model using Euler transformation provided a lower-bound estimate of total TCR beta diversity. Using fastp at Q25 and MiXCR, TCRdb reprocessed the public reads and kept productive beta chains. Rows merge per CDR3 protein into single entries with the most common DNA and genes. These V and J calls rely on TCRdb rather than the paper's analysis. Counted in this sample were hundreds of thousands of distinct CDR3 sequences; 58% of them appeared once. 22% of the sample belongs to the ten largest clones.

The CDR3 holds 14 amino acids from the cysteine to the phenylalanine. Only the CDR3 region is kept as DNA, spanning 42 bases read in frame from base 1. V is reduced by 5 bases and J by 1 base, leaving a spacing of 14 bases between them. From the germline V gene (reference sequence), CDR1 is DFQATT and CDR2 is SNEGSKA. Systemically healthy Caucasian individuals from Russia, some 36 in total and aged about 6 to 95 years, were included as donors. Each donor gave roughly 9.5 milliliters of peripheral blood, collected into EDTA-treated Vacutainer tubes. Ficoll-Paque density-gradient centrifugation was used to isolate PBMCs, with at least 6 million obtained per sample. Total RNA was extracted from PBMCs with Trizol reagent, with at least 5 micrograms obtained per sample. For every donor, an aliquot of PBMCs went through flow cytometry to measure the percentages of naive CD45RAhigh/CD27high T cells.

The sequence is built from TRBV20-1 and TRBJ1-2; the D gene cannot be named for sure. The sample comprised blood. The sequence came from a man aged 25-45 years in good health. This receptor carries the CDR3 CSAGLPGINYGYTF. Here is the DNA: TGCAGTGCTGGATTACCCGGGATTAACTATGGCTACACCTTC.